The present TCR beta chain was sequenced within a study of blood T cell repertoires in COVID-19. Across the whole study: Samples representing acute and convalescent COVID-19 were sourced from the United States, Italy and Spain. T cells, B-cell-depleted T cells, or PBMCs supplied cDNA or gDNA.

In the original workflow: Amplification of reference gene primers provided the estimated nucleated cell counts. TCRdb's copy holds only in-frame clones and misses some; the assay was immunoSEQ multiplex PCR. V, J and clone size derive from that table, while D and trimming were established from the DNA sequence. Seen here are more than 400,000 clones, approximately 83% observed once, and the top ten hold 3% to 3.5%. Material: peripheral blood. The sequence was obtained from a human donor in a cohort sampled during active COVID-19.

The CDR3: CASSVSRALAGDSRDTQYF. The CDR3 DNA reads TGTGCCAGCAGCGTGTCTCGGGCACTAGCGGGAGACTCCAGAGATACGCAGTATTTT. This rearrangement joins TRBV9 to TRBJ2-3, with 11 bases lining up with TRBD2. The CDR3 has 19 residues. CDR1 is SGDLS, CDR2 YYNGEE, per germline. Unmatched junction bases numbered 16, after V lost 2 bases and J lost 5 bases.